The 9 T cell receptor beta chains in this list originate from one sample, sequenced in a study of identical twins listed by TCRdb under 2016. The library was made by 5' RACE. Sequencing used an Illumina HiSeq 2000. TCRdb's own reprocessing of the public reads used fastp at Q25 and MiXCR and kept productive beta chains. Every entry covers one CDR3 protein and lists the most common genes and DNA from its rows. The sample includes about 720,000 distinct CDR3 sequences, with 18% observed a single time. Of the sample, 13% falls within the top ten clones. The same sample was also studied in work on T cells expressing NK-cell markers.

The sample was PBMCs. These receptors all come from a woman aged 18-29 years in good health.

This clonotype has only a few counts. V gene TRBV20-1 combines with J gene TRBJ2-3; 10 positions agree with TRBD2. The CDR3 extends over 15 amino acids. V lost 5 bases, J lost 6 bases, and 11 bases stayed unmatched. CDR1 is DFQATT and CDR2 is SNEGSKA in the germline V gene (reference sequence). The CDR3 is CSAEGAGGPGDTQYF. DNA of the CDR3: TGCAGTGCTGAAGGAGCGGGAGGGCCCGGTGATACGCAGTATTTT.

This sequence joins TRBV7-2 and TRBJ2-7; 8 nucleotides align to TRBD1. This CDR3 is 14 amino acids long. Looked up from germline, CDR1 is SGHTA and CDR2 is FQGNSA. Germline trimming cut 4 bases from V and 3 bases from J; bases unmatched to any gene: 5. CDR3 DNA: TGTGCCAGCAGCTACTCCGGACAGGGCTACGAGCAGTACTTC. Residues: CASSYSGQGYEQYF.

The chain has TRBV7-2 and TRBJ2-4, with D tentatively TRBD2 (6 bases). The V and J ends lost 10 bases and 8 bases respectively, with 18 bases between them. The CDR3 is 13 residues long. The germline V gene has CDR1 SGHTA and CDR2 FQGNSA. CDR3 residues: CATERQGGYIQYF. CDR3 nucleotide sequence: TGTGCCACTGAACGGCAGGGAGGCTACATTCAGTACTTC. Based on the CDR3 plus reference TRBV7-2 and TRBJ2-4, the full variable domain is GAGVSQSPSNKVTEKGKDVELRCDPISGHTALYWYRQSLGQGLEFLIYFQGNSAPDKSGLPSDRFSAERTGGSVSTLTIQRTQQEDSAVYLCATERQGGYIQYFGAGTRLSVL.

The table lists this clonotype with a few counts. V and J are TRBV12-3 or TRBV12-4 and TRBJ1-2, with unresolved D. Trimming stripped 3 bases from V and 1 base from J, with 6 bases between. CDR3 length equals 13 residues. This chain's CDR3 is CASSFEVNYGYTF. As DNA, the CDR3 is TGTGCCAGCAGTTTTGAGGTTAACTATGGCTACACCTTC.

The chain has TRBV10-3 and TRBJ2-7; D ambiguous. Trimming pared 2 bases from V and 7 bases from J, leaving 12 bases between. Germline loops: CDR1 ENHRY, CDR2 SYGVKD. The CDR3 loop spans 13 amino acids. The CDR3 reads CAISEQFNGEQYF. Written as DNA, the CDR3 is TGTGCCATCAGTGAGCAATTTAATGGAGAGCAGTACTTC.

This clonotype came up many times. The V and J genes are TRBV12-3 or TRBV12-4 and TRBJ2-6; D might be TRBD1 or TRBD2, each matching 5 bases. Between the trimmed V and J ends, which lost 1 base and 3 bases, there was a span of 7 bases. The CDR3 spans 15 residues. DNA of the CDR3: TGTGCCAGCAGTTTAGGGGGGAATGGGGCCAACGTCCTGACTTTC. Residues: CASSLGGNGANVLTF.

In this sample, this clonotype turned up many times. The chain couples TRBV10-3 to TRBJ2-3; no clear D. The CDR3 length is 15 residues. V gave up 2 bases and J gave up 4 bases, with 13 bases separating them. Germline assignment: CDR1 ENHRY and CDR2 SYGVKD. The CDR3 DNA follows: TGTGCCATCAGTGAGCCCAGGACCGTGGCAGATACGCAGTATTTT. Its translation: CAISEPRTVADTQYF.

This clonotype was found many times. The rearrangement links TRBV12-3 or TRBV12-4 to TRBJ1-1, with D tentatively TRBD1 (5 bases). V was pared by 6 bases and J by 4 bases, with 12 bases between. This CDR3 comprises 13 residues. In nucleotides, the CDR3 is TGTGCCAGCAGGGACGTCGGGGCCACTGAAGCTTTCTTT. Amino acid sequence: CASRDVGATEAFF.

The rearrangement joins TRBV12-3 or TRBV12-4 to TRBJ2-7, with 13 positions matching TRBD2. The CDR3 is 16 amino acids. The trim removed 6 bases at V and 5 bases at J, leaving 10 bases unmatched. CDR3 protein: CASSKGTSGNTHEQYF. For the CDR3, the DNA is TGTGCCAGCAGCAAAGGGACTAGCGGGAATACCCACGAGCAGTACTTC.